The 32 T cell receptor beta chains below were found in one sample sequenced in a study of immune cell composition in non-small cell lung cancer (dated by TCRdb to the late 2010s). Libraries came from the immunoSEQ multiplex PCR assay. Imported from immuneACCESS, the table was reduced by TCRdb to in-frame sequences with V and J called. These copies leave out some clones; in studies compared against another copy, an unresolved V gene accounts for under half, and the cause of the remainder is not known. The sample table shows some 460 clones, and 80% are seen once. 8% to 10% of the sample belongs to the ten largest clones. Sequenced input: lung tumor tissue. These receptors were collected from a human donor with non-small cell lung cancer.

The chain is built from TRBV7-9 and TRBJ1-6; possible D gene TRBD1, 6 bases. The germline V gene has CDR1 SEHNR and CDR2 FQNEAQ (reference sequence). CDR3 length: 14 amino acids. Trimming pared 9 bases from V and 7 bases from J, leaving 16 bases between. The CDR3, as DNA: TGTGCCAGTACTCAGCTAGGGGGAAATTCACCCCTCCACTTT. Its protein product is CASTQLGGNSPLHF. The complete variable domain, with remaining parts taken from reference TRBV7-9 and TRBJ1-6, reads DTGVSQNPRHKITKRGQNVTFRCDPISEHNRLYWYRQTLGQGPEFLTYFQNEAQLEKSRLLSDRFSAERPKGSFSTLEIQRTEQGDSAMYLCASTQLGGNSPLHFGNGTRLTVT.

The rearrangement joins TRBV7-8 to TRBJ2-3; TRBD2 aligns across 16 bases. Germline V lookup: CDR1 SGHVS, CDR2 FQNEAQ. The CDR3 is made up of 18 amino acids. With V trimmed by 2 bases and J by 4 bases, 6 bases remained unmatched. The CDR3 nucleotides are TGTGCCAGCAGCTTATCGGGACTAGCGGGAGGGAGGGCAGATACGCAGTATTTT. Translated: CASSLSGLAGGRADTQYF. Complete variable domain (other parts from reference TRBV7-8 and TRBJ2-3): GAGVSQSPRYKVAKRGQDVALRCDPISGHVSLFWYQQALGQGPEFLTYFQNEAQLDKSGLPSDRFFAERPEGSVSTLKIQRTQQEDSAVYLCASSLSGLAGGRADTQYFGPGTRLTVL.

The chain combines TRBV18 with TRBJ2-1; TRBD1 aligns across 7 bases. Germline V gives CDR1 KGHSH, CDR2 LQKENI. CDR3 length: 16 residues. V shed 0 bases, J shed 5 bases, and the junction held 7 bases outside the gene matches. The CDR3 protein is CASSPPRQGLNNEQFF. CDR3 DNA sequence: TGTGCCAGCTCACCACCGAGACAGGGATTAAACAATGAGCAGTTCTTC.

The chain joins TRBV23-1 to TRBJ2-5; no reliable D call. Near its end, the DNA agrees better with TRBJ2-7, so the J call may be wrong. TRBV23-1 is an open reading frame, and its role is uncertain. CDR3 size: 17 residues. CDR3 amino acids: CASSHLFALSPLYEQYF. CDR3 coding DNA: TGCGCCAGCAGTCACCTCTTTGCTCTTTCCCCTCTTTACGAGCAGTACTTC.

The sample holds a few counts of this clone. The chain has TRBV10-3 and TRBJ1-1, with D tentatively TRBD1 (5 bases). Germline V gene sequence: CDR1 ENHRY, CDR2 SYGVKD. The CDR3 covers 15 residues. Trimming took off 10 bases at V and 5 bases at J, with 23 bases between the two ends. The CDR3 reads CATTGGEVVGTEAFF. CDR3 coding DNA: TGTGCCACGACGGGGGGGGAGGTGGTGGGGACTGAAGCTTTCTTT.

J is TRBJ2-3 and V is TRBV2, with a weak D call TRBD1 (5 bases). The CDR3 is 11 residues long. Trimming took 8 bases from V and 5 from J, leaving 8 bases between them. Germline V CDR1 and CDR2: SNHLY, FYNNEI. In DNA form, the CDR3 reads TGTGCCAGCTGGGGCCAAGATACGCAGTATTTT. Translation: CASWGQDTQYF.

The J gene is TRBJ2-2, the V gene TRBV7-3; a possible D gene is TRBD1 (5 bases). V gave up 1 base and J gave up 6 bases, with 9 bases separating them. The CDR3 length is 14 residues. Germline values: CDR1 SGHTA, CDR2 FQGTGA. DNA of the CDR3: TGTGCCAGCAGCTTAATGTTGGGGCCCGGGGAGCTGTTTTTT. Protein sequence: CASSLMLGPGELFF.

This clone has only a few counts. The rearrangement links TRBV7-9 to TRBJ1-4, with TRBD1 identical over 7 bases. J gave up 7 bases and V 2 bases, and 7 bases lay outside the gene matches. Germline V gives CDR1 SEHNR, CDR2 FQNEAQ (reference sequence). The CDR3 has 15 amino acids. CDR3 region: CASSLTGGGGEKLFF. CDR3 DNA sequence: TGTGCCAGCAGCTTAACGGGAGGGGGCGGTGAAAAACTGTTTTTT.

V gene TRBV11-2 combines with J gene TRBJ2-2, with 11 bases identical to TRBD2. V shed 5 bases, J shed 1 base, and the junction held 6 bases outside the gene matches. Germline V gene data show CDR1 as SGHAT and CDR2 as FQNNGV. This CDR3 has 17 residues. CDR3 DNA sequence: TGTGCCAGCAGCCTTCGGACTAGCGGGCAGAACACCGGGGAGCTGTTTTTT. The encoded protein is CASSLRTSGQNTGELFF. The full variable domain, in which reference TRBV11-2 and TRBJ2-2 provide the parts outside the CDR3, is EAGVAQSPRYKIIEKRQSVAFWCNPISGHATLYWYQQILGQGPKLLIQFQNNGVVDDSQLPKDRFSAERLKGVDSTLKIQPAKLEDSAVYLCASSLRTSGQNTGELFFGEGSRLTVL.

The table lists this clone with a few counts. The chain is built from TRBV18 and TRBJ1-1; D is unclear. The germline gives CDR1 KGHSH, CDR2 LQKENI. V was shortened by 4 bases and J by 1 base, with 13 bases between the two germline ends. This CDR3 comprises 15 residues. The CDR3 protein is CASSRESGGNTEAFF. In nucleotides, the CDR3 is TGTGCCAGCTCACGAGAGAGCGGTGGGAACACTGAAGCTTTCTTT. The full variable domain, completed using reference TRBV18 and TRBJ1-1, is NAGVMQNPRHLVRRRGQEARLRCSPMKGHSHVYWYRQLPEEGLKFMVYLQKENIIDESGMPKERFSAEFPKEGPSILRIQQVVRGDSAAYFCASSRESGGNTEAFFGQGTRLTVV.

The chain recombines TRBV19 with TRBJ1-5; 9 positions match TRBD1. Germline V CDR1 and CDR2: LNHDA, SQIVND (reference sequence). The CDR3 runs 16 residues. The ends lost 5 bases at V and 6 bases at J; junction bases unmatched: 11. This CDR3 is CASSSRTGAFGQPQHF. CDR3 DNA sequence: TGTGCCAGTAGTTCCCGGACAGGGGCGTTCGGTCAGCCCCAGCATTTT.

The chain employs TRBV9 and TRBJ2-3; D perhaps matches TRBD2 (6 bases). The germline V gene has CDR1 SGDLS and CDR2 YYNGEE. The CDR3 length is 15 residues. The V end was cut by 0 bases, the J end by 3 bases, with 11 bases between. CDR3 sequence reads: CASSVAASVTDTQYF. In DNA form, the CDR3 reads TGTGCCAGCAGCGTAGCGGCTAGCGTAACAGATACGCAGTATTTT.

CDR3 sequence reads: CASSLGTGGAETQYF. As DNA, the CDR3 is TGCGCCAGCAGCTTGGGGACAGGGGGCGCGGAGACCCAGTACTTC. The chain has TRBV5-1 and TRBJ2-5, with 11 bases that match TRBD1. From germline, CDR1 is SGHRS and CDR2 YFSETQ. J gave up 5 bases and V 0 bases, and 3 bases lay outside the gene matches. The CDR3 totals 15 residues.

This clone was observed a handful of times. The chain has TRBV6-1 and TRBJ1-1, with D perhaps TRBD1 (6 bases). The germline V gene has CDR1 MNHNS and CDR2 SASEGT. V was shortened by 7 bases and J by 1 base, with 10 bases between the two germline ends. The CDR3 loop spans 13 amino acids. CDR3 sequence reads: CASTLDRNTEAFF. The DNA of the CDR3 is TGTGCCAGCACCCTGGACAGGAACACTGAAGCTTTCTTT.

V usage is TRBV18 and J usage is TRBJ1-1, with 7 bases aligning to TRBD1. The J segment lost 3 bases and the V segment lost 2 bases, leaving 9 bases of the junction unmatched. Germline V lookup: CDR1 KGHSH, CDR2 LQKENI. This CDR3 comprises 16 residues. DNA for the CDR3: TGTGCCAGCTCACCAGTAGGGGGCTTATTAGACACTGAAGCTTTCTTT. The encoded protein is CASSPVGGLLDTEAFF.

V usage is TRBV20-1 and J usage is TRBJ2-1, with D possibly matching TRBD2 (5 bases). The CDR3 consists of 11 residues. Germline V CDR1 and CDR2: DFQATT, SNEGSKA (reference sequence). Trimming removed 0 bases at V and 8 bases at J, with 5 bases between. CDR3 in DNA: TGCAGTGCTAGAGAGGGAGATGAGCAGTTCTTC. Protein product: CSAREGDEQFF.

The V call is TRBV5-8, the J call TRBJ2-7; D gene uncertain. CDR1 and CDR2 (germline): SGHTS, YDEGEE. The ends were cut back, 4 bases at V and 2 bases at J, with 10 bases in the middle. There are 13 residues in the CDR3. The CDR3 nucleotides read TGTGCCAGCAGCCTCCTGGGCCCCTACGAGCAGTACTTC. This gives the protein CASSLLGPYEQYF.

This clone was counted a few times. The V and J genes are TRBV2 and TRBJ1-4; 7 bases fit TRBD1. This CDR3 is built from 15 residues. Germline V gives CDR1 SNHLY, CDR2 FYNNEI. V was pared by 2 bases and J by 4 bases, with 4 bases of the junction left unmatched. The CDR3 protein is CASSEQGQLNEKLFF. The CDR3 DNA reads TGTGCCAGCAGTGAACAGGGACAGCTTAATGAAAAACTGTTTTTT.

Written as DNA, the CDR3 is TGTGCCACCAGCTGGGGGACAGGGTACCAGCCCCAGCATTTT. It yields the protein CATSWGTGYQPQHF. The V and J genes are TRBV15 and TRBJ1-5; 9 positions agree with TRBD1. CDR1 and CDR2 (germline): LNHNV, YYDKDF (reference sequence). The CDR3 totals 14 residues. Losses at the gene ends were 5 bases for V and 7 bases for J; bases not matched to a gene: 6.

The count of this clone is one. The CDR3 loop reads CASSLEGREDKEQYF. For the CDR3, the DNA is TGTGCCAGCAGCTTAGAGGGGAGGGAGGACAAAGAGCAGTACTTC. This chain uses TRBV11-2 with TRBJ2-7; the match to TRBD2 covers 7 bases. This CDR3 has 15 amino acids. Germline lookup yields CDR1 SGHAT and CDR2 FQNNGV. J gave up 7 bases and V 0 bases, and 9 bases lay outside the gene matches.

V usage is TRBV10-2 and J usage is TRBJ1-1, with D hard to call. The length of the CDR3 is 12 residues. The V gene's germline CDR1 is WSHSY and CDR2 SAAADI. Trimming took off 2 bases at V and 7 bases at J, with 8 bases between the two ends. The CDR3 is CASSENSFEAFF. The CDR3, as DNA: TGCGCCAGCAGTGAGAACAGCTTTGAAGCTTTCTTT.

This chain uses TRBV5-1 with TRBJ2-1, with 7 bases aligning to TRBD2. The germline V gene encodes CDR1 SGHRS and CDR2 YFSETQ. The V and J ends lost 4 bases and 6 bases, in that order; junction bases with no gene match: 7. CDR3 length equals 14 residues. The CDR3 protein is CASSPRTSVNEQFF. The CDR3 DNA reads as TGCGCCAGCAGCCCCCGGACTAGTGTCAATGAGCAGTTCTTC.

V is TRBV5-6 and J is TRBJ1-3, with no clear D. V was pared by 3 bases and J by 2 bases, with 21 bases between. CDR1 is SGHDT and CDR2 is YYEEEE in the germline V gene. The CDR3 contains 18 residues. In DNA form, the CDR3 reads TGTGCCAGCAGCTCTGACCCCCGTCGGGGATCCGCTGGAAACACCATATATTTT. Its translation: CASSSDPRRGSAGNTIYF.

The V and J genes are TRBV11-2 and TRBJ1-1; D possibly corresponds to TRBD1 (5 bases). The CDR3 runs to 15 residues. CDR1 is SGHAT and CDR2 is FQNNGV in the germline V gene. The V end lost 3 bases, the J end lost 0 bases, and 11 bases lay between the germline ends. CDR3 sequence (DNA): TGTGCCAGCAGCTTGACAGAAAACATGAACACTGAAGCTTTCTTT. Protein sequence: CASSLTENMNTEAFF. The full variable domain, in which reference TRBV11-2 and TRBJ1-1 provide the parts outside the CDR3, is EAGVAQSPRYKIIEKRQSVAFWCNPISGHATLYWYQQILGQGPKLLIQFQNNGVVDDSQLPKDRFSAERLKGVDSTLKIQPAKLEDSAVYLCASSLTENMNTEAFFGQGTRLTVV.

This sequence joins TRBV2 and TRBJ2-5; 10 nucleotides line up with TRBD1. The ends lost 4 bases at V and 5 bases at J; junction bases unmatched: 13. Germline CDR1 and CDR2: SNHLY and FYNNEI. The CDR3 extends over 17 amino acids. The CDR3 DNA reads as TGTGCCAGCAGTGCGAGGACAGGGGGACTTCGGAGTGAGACCCAGTACTTC. It codes for CASSARTGGLRSETQYF.

The chain couples TRBV7-6 to TRBJ1-1; no clear D. Germline-derived CDR1 and CDR2 are SGHVS and FNYEAQ. Trimming pared 1 base from V and 6 bases from J, leaving 9 bases between. The length of the CDR3 is 13 residues. CDR3 residues: CASSLDYGAEAFF. CDR3 DNA sequence: TGTGCCAGCAGCTTAGATTATGGAGCTGAAGCTTTCTTT.

The rearrangement uses TRBV30 and TRBJ2-1; D is possibly TRBD2 (6 bases). V shed 2 bases and J shed 6 bases, with 14 bases lying between them. This CDR3 comprises 14 residues. CDR1 is GTSNPN and CDR2 is SVGIG in the germline V gene (reference sequence). The CDR3 protein is CAWSRDGGTNEQFF. DNA of the CDR3: TGTGCCTGGAGTAGGGACGGGGGTACCAATGAGCAGTTCTTC.

The CDR3 region has the DNA TGTGCCAGTCTCGGTACCGGGACTCCGGTCTATAGCAATCAGCCCCAGCATTTT. It yields the protein CASLGTGTPVYSNQPQHF. This sequence joins TRBV19 and TRBJ1-5, with TRBD1 as a possible D gene (5 bases). Germline CDR1 and CDR2: LNHDA and SQIVND (reference sequence). The CDR3 contains 18 residues. The germline V and J ends were trimmed by 8 bases and 0 bases, with 23 bases remaining between them.

The rearrangement links TRBV6-6 to TRBJ2-7, with a possible D match to TRBD2 (7 bases). Trimming took 10 bases from V and 9 from J, leaving 19 bases between them. Germline V gives CDR1 MNHNY, CDR2 SVGAGI (reference sequence). This CDR3 is built from 12 residues. The CDR3 DNA sequence: TGTGCCACGGTGGGGGGCGGGAGTGTGCAGTACTTC. Its protein product is CATVGGGSVQYF.

In this sample, this clone turned up once. This chain links TRBV11-2 with TRBJ1-3; 9 positions agree with TRBD1. With V trimmed by 5 bases and J by 1 base, 0 bases remained unmatched. This CDR3 region has 14 residues. The germline gives CDR1 SGHAT, CDR2 FQNNGV. This CDR3 reads CASSGQGSGNTIYF. Here the CDR3 DNA reads TGTGCCAGCAGCGGACAGGGGTCTGGAAACACCATATATTTT.

V usage is TRBV7-2 and J usage is TRBJ1-1; TRBD1 might be the D (6 bases). The length of the CDR3 is 13 residues. The V gene's germline CDR1 is SGHTA and CDR2 FQGNSA. V lost 9 bases, J lost 0 bases, and 11 bases lay in between. The CDR3 DNA sequence: TGTGCCAGTACTGGACAGATGAACACTGAAGCTTTCTTT. It encodes CASTGQMNTEAFF.

V usage is TRBV18 and J usage is TRBJ2-3; 8 nucleotides agree with TRBD2. The V segment lost 3 bases and the J segment 2 bases; nucleotides outside the gene matches: 7. Per the germline V gene, CDR1 is KGHSH and CDR2 is LQKENI. The CDR3 length is 16 residues. The CDR3 DNA sequence: TGTGCCAGCTCACCCCGGGAGGGCCTCTTCACAGATACGCAGTATTTT. It specifies CASSPREGLFTDTQYF. Drawing the rest from reference TRBV18 and TRBJ2-3, the complete variable domain is NAGVMQNPRHLVRRRGQEARLRCSPMKGHSHVYWYRQLPEEGLKFMVYLQKENIIDESGMPKERFSAEFPKEGPSILRIQQVVRGDSAAYFCASSPREGLFTDTQYFGPGTRLTVL.